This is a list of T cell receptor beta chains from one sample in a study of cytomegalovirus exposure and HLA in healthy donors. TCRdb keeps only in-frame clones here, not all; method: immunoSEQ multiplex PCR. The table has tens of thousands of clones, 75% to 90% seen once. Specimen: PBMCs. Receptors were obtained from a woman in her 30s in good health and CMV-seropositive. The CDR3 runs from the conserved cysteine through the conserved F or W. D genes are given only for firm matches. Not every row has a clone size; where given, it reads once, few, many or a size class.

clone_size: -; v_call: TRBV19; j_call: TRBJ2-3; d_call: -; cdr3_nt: TGTGCCAGTAGTACTGCCTGGGGGGTTGATACGCAGTATTTT; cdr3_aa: CASSTAWGVDTQYF
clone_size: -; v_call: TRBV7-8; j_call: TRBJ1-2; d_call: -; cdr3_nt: TGTGCCAGCAGCTTAGTGGCCAGAATCGGGGATGGCTACACCTTC; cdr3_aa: CASSLVARIGDGYTF
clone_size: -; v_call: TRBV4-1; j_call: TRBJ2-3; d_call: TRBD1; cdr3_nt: TGCGCCAGCAGCCAAGCCCCCCCGGGACAGGGCACAGATACGCAGTATTTT; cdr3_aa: CASSQAPPGQGTDTQYF
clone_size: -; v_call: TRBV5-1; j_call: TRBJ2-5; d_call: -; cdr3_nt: TGCGCCAGCAGTGCGGGCGCCGTCGCGGAGACCCAGTACTTC; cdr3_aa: CASSAGAVAETQYF
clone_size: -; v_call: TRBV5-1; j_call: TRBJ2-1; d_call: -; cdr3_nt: TGCGCCAGCAGCTTGACCCAGGGGAACAATGAGCAGTTCTTC; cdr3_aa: CASSLTQGNNEQFF
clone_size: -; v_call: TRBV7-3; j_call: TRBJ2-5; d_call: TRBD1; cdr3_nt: TGTGCCAGCAGCGCCAGAGGGGGCCGGGAGACCCAGTACTTC; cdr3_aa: CASSARGGRETQYF
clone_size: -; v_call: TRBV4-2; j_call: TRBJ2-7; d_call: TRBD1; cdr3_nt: TGTGCCAGCAGCCAAGCCCATAGGACAGGGGTGGACGAGCAGTACTTC; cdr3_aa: CASSQAHRTGVDEQYF
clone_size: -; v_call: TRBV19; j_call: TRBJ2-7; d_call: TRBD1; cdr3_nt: TGTGCCAGTAGTATTCGACAGGGTGGCTACGAGCAGTACTTC; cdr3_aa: CASSIRQGGYEQYF
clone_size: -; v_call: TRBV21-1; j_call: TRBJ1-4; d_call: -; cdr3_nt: TGTGCCAGCAGCAAAGGTGGGGACATCAATAAAGGCCCAAATGAAAAACTGTTTTTT; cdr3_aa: CASSKGGDINKGPNEKLFF
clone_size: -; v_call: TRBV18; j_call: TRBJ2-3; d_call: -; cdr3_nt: TGTGCCAGCTCACTGACAGATAGCACAGATACGCAGTATTTT; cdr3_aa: CASSLTDSTDTQYF
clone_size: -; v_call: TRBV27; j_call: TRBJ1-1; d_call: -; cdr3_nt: TGTGCCAGCAGATCACTCTGGACAGCCATGAACACTGAAGCTTTCTTT; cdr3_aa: CASRSLWTAMNTEAFF
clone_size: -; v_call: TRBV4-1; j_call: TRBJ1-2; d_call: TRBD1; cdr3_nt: TGCGCCAGCAGCCATATGGACAGGGTGGACTATGGCTACACCTTC; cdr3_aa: CASSHMDRVDYGYTF
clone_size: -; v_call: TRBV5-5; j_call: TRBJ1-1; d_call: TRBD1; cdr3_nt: TGTGCCAGCAGCTTGGGTGCAGGGACAGCAACTTTCTTT; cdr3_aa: CASSLGAGTATFF
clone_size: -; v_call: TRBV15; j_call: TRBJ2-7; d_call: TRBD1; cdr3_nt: TGTGCCACCAGCAGCGACAGGGGGAGCTCCTACGAGCAGTACTTC; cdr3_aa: CATSSDRGSSYEQYF
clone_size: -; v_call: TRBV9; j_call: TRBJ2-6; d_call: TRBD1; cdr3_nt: TGTGCCAGCAGCTACAGGGGGCCTGGGGCCAACGTCCTGACTTTC; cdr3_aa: CASSYRGPGANVLTF
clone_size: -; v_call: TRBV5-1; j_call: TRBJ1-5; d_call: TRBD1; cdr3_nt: TGCGCCAGCAGCTTGGTCCCCGACAGGGGGCAGCCCCAGCATTTT; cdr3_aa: CASSLVPDRGQPQHF
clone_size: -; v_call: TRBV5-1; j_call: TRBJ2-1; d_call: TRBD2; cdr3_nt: TGCGCCAGCAGCTTGGGAACTAGCGGGGGTTACAATGAGCAGTTCTTC; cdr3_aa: CASSLGTSGGYNEQFF
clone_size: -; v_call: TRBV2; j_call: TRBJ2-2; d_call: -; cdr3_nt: TGTGCCAGCAGTGAGGACCAGGGGTACACCGGGGAGCTGTTTTTT; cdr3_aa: CASSEDQGYTGELFF
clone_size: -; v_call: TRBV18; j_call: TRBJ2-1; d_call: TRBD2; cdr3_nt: TGTGCCAGCTCACCGTTTCCAGCGGGGTACAACAATGAGCAGTTCTTC; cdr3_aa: CASSPFPAGYNNEQFF
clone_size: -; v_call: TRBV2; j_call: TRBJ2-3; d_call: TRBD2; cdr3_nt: TGTGCCAGCAGTGTGTCCCTAGCGGGAGACGGAGATACGCAGTATTTT; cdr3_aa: CASSVSLAGDGDTQYF
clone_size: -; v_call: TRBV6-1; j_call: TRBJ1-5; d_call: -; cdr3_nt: TGTGCCAGCAGTGAATGGGGGCGTCGGCTGGATCAGCCCCAGCATTTT; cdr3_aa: CASSEWGRRLDQPQHF
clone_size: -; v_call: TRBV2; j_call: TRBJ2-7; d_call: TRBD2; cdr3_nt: TGTGCCAGCAGTACTAGCGGGCCGTACGAGCAGTACTTC; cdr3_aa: CASSTSGPYEQYF
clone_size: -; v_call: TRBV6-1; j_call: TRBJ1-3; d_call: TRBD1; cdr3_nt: TGTGCCGCCGGGACAGCCGCCTCTGGAAACACCATATATTTT; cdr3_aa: CAAGTAASGNTIYF
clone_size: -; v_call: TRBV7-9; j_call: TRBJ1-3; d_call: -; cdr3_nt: TGTGCCAGCAGCTTACGGGGGATCTCAGGAAACACCATATATTTT; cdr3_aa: CASSLRGISGNTIYF
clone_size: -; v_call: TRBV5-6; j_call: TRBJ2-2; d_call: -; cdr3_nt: TGTGCCAGCAGCTGGGCGGGGTACACCGGGGAGCTGTTTTTT; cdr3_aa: CASSWAGYTGELFF
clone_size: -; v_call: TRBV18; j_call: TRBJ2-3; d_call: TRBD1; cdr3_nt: TGTGCCAGCTCACCCGCGAACAGGGGGCGCGGCACAGATACGCAGTATTTT; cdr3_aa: CASSPANRGRGTDTQYF
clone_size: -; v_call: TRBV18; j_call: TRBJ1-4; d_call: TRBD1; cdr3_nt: TGTGCCAGCTCACCATCAGGGGGCGCGAGTGAAAAACTGTTTTTT; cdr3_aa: CASSPSGGASEKLFF
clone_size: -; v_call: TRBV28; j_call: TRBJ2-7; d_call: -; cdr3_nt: TGTGCCAGCAGTGCCCAGCGGCCCCCCTACGAGCAGTACTTC; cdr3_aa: CASSAQRPPYEQYF
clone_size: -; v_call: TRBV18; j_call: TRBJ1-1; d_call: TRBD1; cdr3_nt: TGTGCCAGCTCACTTGGGACAGGGGGGAACACTGAAGCTTTCTTT; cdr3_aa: CASSLGTGGNTEAFF
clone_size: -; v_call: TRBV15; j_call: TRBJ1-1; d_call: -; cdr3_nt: TGTGCCACCAGCAGAGCGTACGACAGGGAAGCTTTCTTT; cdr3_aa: CATSRAYDREAFF
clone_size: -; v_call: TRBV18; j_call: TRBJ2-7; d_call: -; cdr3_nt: TGTGCCAGCTCACGAACGGTGGGCAGGAACGACTACGAGCAGTACTTC; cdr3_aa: CASSRTVGRNDYEQYF
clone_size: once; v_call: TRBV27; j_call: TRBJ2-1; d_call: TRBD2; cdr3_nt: TGTGCCAGCAGCCGAAGCGGGAGGGGTGTGAATGAGCAGTTCTTC; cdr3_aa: CASSRSGRGVNEQFF
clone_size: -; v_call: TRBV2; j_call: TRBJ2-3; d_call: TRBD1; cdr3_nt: TGTGCCAGCAGCCGCCAGGGGGCGCGCACAGATACGCAGTATTTT; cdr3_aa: CASSRQGARTDTQYF
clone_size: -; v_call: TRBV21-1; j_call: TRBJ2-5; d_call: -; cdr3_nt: TGTGCCAGCAGCAAAGTTGACTTCCAAGAGACCCAGTACTTC; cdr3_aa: CASSKVDFQETQYF
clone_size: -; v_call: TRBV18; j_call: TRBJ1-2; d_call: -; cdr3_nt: TGTGCCAGCTCACCTAGCCCGGGACATACTAACTATGGCTACACCTTC; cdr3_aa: CASSPSPGHTNYGYTF
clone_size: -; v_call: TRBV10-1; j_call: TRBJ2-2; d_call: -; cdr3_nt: TGCGCCAGCAGTGGGGCGGCGGGATGGCTGACCGGGGAGCTGTTTTTT; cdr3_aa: CASSGAAGWLTGELFF